These 9 T cell receptor beta chains were sequenced from one sample in a study of cytomegalovirus exposure and HLA in healthy donors. The PCR made use of 60 Vbeta and 13 Jbeta primers. Here immunoSEQ multiplex PCR was the method, and the copy in TCRdb shows in-frame clones only, minus some. The sample lists some 240,000 clones; around 73% were seen once. The sample consisted of PBMCs. These receptors were collected from a male donor in good health and CMV-seronegative.

The chain employs TRBV15 and TRBJ2-5, with D possibly matching TRBD1 (7 bases). The CDR3 has 14 residues. V shed 3 bases and J shed 5 bases, with 13 bases lying between them. Per the germline V gene, CDR1 is LNHNV and CDR2 is YYDKDF (reference sequence). CDR3 in DNA: TGTGCCACCAGCAGTCCAGGGGGAGGCGAGACCCAGTACTTC. Protein: CATSSPGGGETQYF.

The chain employs TRBV7-8 and TRBJ2-7; 7 positions agree with TRBD2. V lost 8 bases, J lost 6 bases, and 10 bases stayed unmatched. Germline CDR1 SGHVS, CDR2 FQNEAQ. The CDR3 has 13 residues. CDR3 nucleotide sequence: TGTGCCAGCTCAAAGGGGAGGGATGGCGAGCAGTACTTC. It translates to CASSKGRDGEQYF.

CDR3 loop: CASSLNRGTDTQYF. CDR3 coding DNA: TGTGCCAGCAGCTTGAACAGGGGCACAGATACGCAGTATTTT. J is TRBJ2-3 and V is TRBV7-9, with D perhaps matching TRBD1 (6 bases). Deletions cut 3 bases from V and 1 base from J, with 8 bases between. CDR1 is SEHNR, CDR2 FQNEAQ, per germline (reference sequence). CDR3 length: 14 residues.

The V gene is TRBV19, the J gene TRBJ1-5, with D maybe TRBD1 (5 bases). The CDR3 runs 16 residues. Trimming cost V 2 bases and J 2 bases, with 13 bases left between them. Germline lookup yields CDR1 LNHDA and CDR2 SQIVND (reference sequence). CDR3: CASSINQGSGNQPQHF. The CDR3 DNA is TGTGCCAGTAGTATAAATCAGGGATCGGGCAATCAGCCCCAGCATTTT.

The rearrangement uses TRBV4-1 and TRBJ2-1; TRBD2 matches 7 bases. Unmatched junction bases numbered 8, after V lost 0 bases and J lost 3 bases. The CDR3 spans 17 residues. In germline, CDR1 is MGHRA, CDR2 YSYEKL. The CDR3 loop is CASSQDPLAEIYNEQFF. In nucleotides, the CDR3 is TGCGCCAGCAGCCAAGATCCCCTAGCGGAGATCTACAATGAGCAGTTCTTC.

The CDR3 bases are TGTGCCAGCAGCTTGGGGGCTAGCGGAGACCCCTACAATGAGCAGTTCTTC. Translation gives CASSLGASGDPYNEQFF. The V and J genes are TRBV5-6 and TRBJ2-1; 7 bases are shared with TRBD2. The CDR3 is made up of 17 amino acids. Germline values: CDR1 SGHDT, CDR2 YYEEEE. V was clipped by 0 bases and J by 2 bases; unmatched bases: 8.

V is TRBV6-5 and J is TRBJ2-1; 14 bases fit TRBD2. CDR1 and CDR2 from the germline V gene are MNHEY and SVGAGI. The CDR3 is 16 residues long. After removal of 4 bases from V and 9 bases from J, the junction contained 8 bases not matched to a gene. The CDR3 region is CASSSRTSGRSVEQFF. The CDR3 DNA reads TGTGCCAGCAGTTCCCGGACTAGCGGGAGGTCGGTTGAGCAGTTCTTC.

The chain recombines TRBV7-8 with TRBJ1-5, with 9 bases that match TRBD1. Trimming cost V 5 bases and J 6 bases; bases outside gene matches: 14. CDR1 SGHVS and CDR2 FQNEAQ come from the germline V gene. The CDR3 consists of 17 residues. The CDR3 here is CASSQRRDRAPGQPQHF. Written as DNA, the CDR3 is TGTGCCAGCAGCCAAAGAAGGGACAGGGCCCCCGGTCAGCCCCAGCATTTT.

V is TRBV5-1 and J is TRBJ1-3; unclear D gene. Germline V gene data show CDR1 as SGHRS and CDR2 as YFSETQ. The CDR3 extends over 16 amino acids. Trimming removed 8 bases at V and 0 bases at J, with 18 bases between. The CDR3 spells CARKPREISSGNTIYF. The CDR3 coding sequence is TGCGCCAGGAAACCTAGGGAGATCTCCTCTGGAAACACCATATATTTT.